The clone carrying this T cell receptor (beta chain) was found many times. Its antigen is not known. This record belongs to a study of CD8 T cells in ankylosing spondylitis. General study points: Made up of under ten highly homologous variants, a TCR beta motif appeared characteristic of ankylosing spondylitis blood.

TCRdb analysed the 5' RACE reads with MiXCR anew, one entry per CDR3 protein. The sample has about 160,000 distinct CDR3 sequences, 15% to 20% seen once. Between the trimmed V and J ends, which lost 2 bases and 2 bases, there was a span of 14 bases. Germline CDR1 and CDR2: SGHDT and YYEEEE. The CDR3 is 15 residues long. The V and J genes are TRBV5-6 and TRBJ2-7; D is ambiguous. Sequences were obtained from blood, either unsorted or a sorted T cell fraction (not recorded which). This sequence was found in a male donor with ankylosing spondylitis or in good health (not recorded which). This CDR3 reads CASSLALGMTYEQYF. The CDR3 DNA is TGTGCCAGCAGCTTAGCCCTGGGAATGACCTACGAGCAGTACTTC.